Listed here are 25 T cell receptor beta chains from one sample, sequenced in a study of cytomegalovirus exposure and HLA in healthy donors (dated by TCRdb to about 2017). Library creation used the immunoSEQ multiplex PCR assay. A mixture of 60 forward primers for TCR Vbeta segments and 13 reverse primers for TCR Jbeta segments was used in the multiplex PCR. TCRdb retrieved this table from immuneACCESS and kept in-frame rearrangements only. Not all clones are present; in checked studies, unresolved V genes account for under half, and no reason is known for the remainder. The sample records some 170,000 clones, approximately 80% of which are singletons. Clones ranked in the top ten supply approximately 9.8% of the sample. The specimen sequenced was PBMCs. These receptors all stem from a man aged 18-30 years in good health and CMV-seropositive.

Notes on this clone: This is likely a read error, given that the CDR3 carries no conserved phenylalanine or tryptophan at its end. The gene calls are TRBV25-1 and TRBJ1-6, with D perhaps matching TRBD1 (5 bases). CDR1 is MGHDK, CDR2 SYGVNS, per germline. V lost 5 bases to trimming and J lost 1 base, with 6 bases between them. The CDR3 contains 14 residues. CDR3 in DNA: TGTGCCAGCAGTAGGGGATCCTATAATTCACCCCTCCACCTT. Residues: CASSRGSYNSPLHL.

The gene calls are TRBV29-1 and TRBJ2-7, with 10 bases fitting TRBD1. V lost 6 bases to trimming and J lost 3 bases; unmatched junction nucleotides: 2. Germline-derived CDR1 and CDR2 are SQVTM and ANQGSEA. CDR3 length equals 12 residues. The CDR3 DNA sequence: TGCAGCGTCAGGACAGGGGGCTACGAGCAGTACTTC. Protein: CSVRTGGYEQYF.

V and J are TRBV27 and TRBJ2-7, with D possibly being TRBD2 (5 bases). This CDR3 spans 15 amino acids. V was shortened by 0 bases and J by 3 bases, with 12 bases between the two germline ends. The germline V gene encodes CDR1 MNHEY and CDR2 SMNVEV (reference sequence). The CDR3, as DNA: TGTGCCAGCAGTTTATCCCCTCTAGACTACTACGAGCAGTACTTC. Protein product: CASSLSPLDYYEQYF.

V gene TRBV7-9 combines with J gene TRBJ2-1; TRBD1 agrees at 10 bases. The J segment lost 0 bases and the V segment lost 5 bases, leaving 7 bases of the junction unmatched. CDR3 length: 17 amino acids. Germline V CDR1 and CDR2: SEHNR, FQNEAQ (reference sequence). The CDR3, as DNA: TGTGCCAGCAGCGCGAAGGGACAGGGGAGCTCCTACAATGAGCAGTTCTTC. Its protein product is CASSAKGQGSSYNEQFF.

This chain links TRBV21-1 with TRBJ2-3; TRBD2 reflects the table's D call only, with no check against the DNA. TRBV21-1 is a documented pseudogene. CDR3 length: 14 residues. The DNA for the CDR3 is TGTGCCAGCAGCAACCACCGGAGAAAGTGGACGCAGTATTTT. The encoded protein is CASSNHRRKWTQYF.

The chain uses TRBV7-2 and TRBJ2-7; D is perhaps TRBD2 (6 bases). The CDR3 is made up of 14 amino acids. V lost 3 bases and J 3 bases, leaving 12 bases between the germline ends. The germline V gene encodes CDR1 SGHTA and CDR2 FQGNSA. CDR3 nucleotides: TGTGCCAGCAGCTTCCTCGGGACTTTCTACGAGCAGTACTTC. Its translation: CASSFLGTFYEQYF.

This chain joins TRBV7-9 and TRBJ2-2; D call uncertain. Germline V gene sequence: CDR1 SEHNR, CDR2 FQNEAQ (reference sequence). CDR3 size: 17 residues. The V end lost 6 bases, the J end lost 0 bases, and 17 bases lay between the germline ends. The DNA of the CDR3 is TGTGCCAGCAGACGCATCGCGTCACCTGCGAACACCGGGGAGCTGTTTTTT. Amino acid sequence: CASRRIASPANTGELFF.

The CDR3 here is CASSLRLPGRSGGKLFF. For the CDR3, the DNA is TGTGCCAGCAGCTTGCGTCTCCCGGGACGGTCCGGGGGGAAACTGTTTTTT. This chain uses TRBV5-4 with TRBJ1-4; D possibly corresponds to TRBD1 (5 bases). This CDR3 contains 17 residues. Germline V lookup: CDR1 SGHNT, CDR2 YYREEE (reference sequence). Trimming removed 1 base from V and 11 bases from J, with 24 bases in between.

The chain joins TRBV30 to TRBJ2-3; D is undetermined. Trimming cost V 2 bases and J 8 bases, with 11 bases left between them. Germline V gives CDR1 GTSNPN, CDR2 SVGIG (reference sequence). There are 12 residues in the CDR3. The DNA of the CDR3 is TGTGCCTGGAGTCCCCACTCGGGTACGCAGTATTTT. Amino acid sequence: CAWSPHSGTQYF.

The gene calls are TRBV7-9 and TRBJ1-1, with D uncertain. The V gene lost 5 bases and the J gene lost 4 bases, with 8 bases spanning the gap. In germline, CDR1 is SEHNR, CDR2 FQNEAQ (reference sequence). The CDR3 sequence is 12 residues long. CDR3 amino acids: CASSLLGTEAFF. The CDR3 bases are TGTGCCAGCAGCCTCCTAGGCACTGAAGCTTTCTTT.

There are a few counts of this clone. The genes are TRBV5-4 and TRBJ2-3; D is perhaps TRBD1 (5 bases). Germline V gene lookup returns CDR1 SGHNT and CDR2 YYREEE (reference sequence). The CDR3 contains 16 residues. V shed 0 bases and J shed 3 bases, with 14 bases lying between them. CDR3 DNA: TGTGCCAGCAGCTTGGCGTACTCAGGGCAGACAGATACGCAGTATTTT. Translation gives CASSLAYSGQTDTQYF. The complete variable domain, with remaining parts taken from reference TRBV5-4 and TRBJ2-3, reads ETGVTQSPTHLIKTRGQQVTLRCSSQSGHNTVSWYQQALGQGPQFIFQYYREEENGRGNFPPRFSGLQFPNYSSELNVNALELDDSALYLCASSLAYSGQTDTQYFGPGTRLTVL.

The chain carries TRBV10-2 and TRBJ2-7, with 9 bases matching TRBD1. The trim removed 8 bases at V and 7 bases at J, leaving 3 bases unmatched. CDR3 length equals 11 residues. Germline assignment: CDR1 WSHSY and CDR2 SAAADI. The CDR3 is CASGQGLEQYF. For the CDR3, the DNA is TGCGCCAGCGGACAGGGGCTAGAGCAGTACTTC.

This chain joins TRBV5-4 and TRBJ1-2; TRBD1 is a possible D gene (5 bases). CDR1 SGHNT and CDR2 YYREEE come from the germline V gene (reference sequence). This CDR3 comprises 13 residues. Trimming cost V 2 bases and J 4 bases, with 9 bases left between them. The CDR3 protein is CASSLRGGYGYTF. The CDR3 DNA reads as TGTGCCAGCAGCTTAAGGGGTGGCTATGGCTACACCTTC.

The chain links TRBV5-6 to TRBJ2-3; TRBD2 matches at 10 bases. V lost 4 bases, J lost 2 bases, and 7 bases stayed unmatched. Germline CDR1 is SGHDT and CDR2 is YYEEEE. The CDR3 length is 16 residues. The CDR3 is CASSPLAGEITDTQYF. The CDR3 region has the DNA TGTGCCAGCAGCCCTCTAGCGGGAGAGATCACAGATACGCAGTATTTT. The entire variable domain, with the rest obtained from reference TRBV5-6 and TRBJ2-3, is as follows: DAGVTQSPTHLIKTRGQQVTLRCSPKSGHDTVSWYQQALGQGPQFIFQYYEEEERQRGNFPDRFSGHQFPNYSSELNVNALLLGDSALYLCASSPLAGEITDTQYFGPGTRLTVL.

This sequence joins TRBV19 and TRBJ1-2, with 10 bases lining up with TRBD1. There are 13 residues in the CDR3. V was clipped by 8 bases and J by 5 bases; unmatched bases: 5. Germline assignment: CDR1 LNHDA and CDR2 SQIVND (reference sequence). CDR3 sequence reads: CASSRDRGYGYTF. The CDR3 DNA sequence: TGTGCCAGTTCGCGGGACAGGGGATATGGCTACACCTTC.

This chain connects TRBV9 to TRBJ2-1, with TRBD1 matching 12 bases. This CDR3 contains 15 residues. CDR1 is SGDLS, CDR2 YYNGEE, per germline. Unmatched junction bases numbered 5, after V lost 6 bases and J lost 4 bases. CDR3: CASTPGQGAYNEQFF. CDR3 nucleotides: TGTGCCAGCACCCCGGGACAGGGGGCTTACAATGAGCAGTTCTTC.

This rearrangement joins TRBV10-1 to TRBJ1-2; TRBD1 aligns across 9 bases. Germline V CDR1 and CDR2: WNHNN, SYGVQD (reference sequence). The CDR3 length is 17 residues. The V gene end was trimmed by 7 bases and the J gene end by 4 bases; junction bases not matched to a gene: 16. The CDR3 loop reads CASILRDRVPPSYGYTF. The CDR3 coding sequence is TGCGCCAGCATCCTCCGGGACAGGGTCCCCCCCTCCTATGGCTACACCTTC.

The chain is built from TRBV27 and TRBJ2-1, with 10 positions matching TRBD2. CDR1 MNHEY and CDR2 SMNVEV come from the germline V gene (reference sequence). The CDR3 runs to 16 residues. V lost 5 bases and J lost 9; bases outside the gene matches: 13. CDR3 in DNA: TGTGCCAGCAGTATGCTAGCGGGAGTCCATGTTTCTGAGCAGTTCTTC. Translating gives CASSMLAGVHVSEQFF.

This chain uses TRBV19 with TRBJ2-1; 9 bases map to TRBD2. Unmatched junction bases numbered 3, after V lost 2 bases and J lost 7 bases. The CDR3 covers 14 residues. Germline CDR1 is LNHDA and CDR2 is SQIVND (reference sequence). The CDR3 loop is CASSISAGGNEQFF. The CDR3 DNA follows: TGTGCCAGTAGTATATCGGCGGGAGGGAATGAGCAGTTCTTC.

CDR3 residues: CATSSFGLLDEQYF. The DNA for the CDR3 is TGTGCCACCAGCAGCTTCGGACTCCTTGACGAGCAGTACTTC. The chain joins TRBV15 to TRBJ2-7; D might be TRBD2 (5 bases). CDR1 LNHNV and CDR2 YYDKDF come from the germline V gene (reference sequence). The CDR3 is 14 amino acids. Trimming left V 3 bases short and J 5 bases short, with 14 bases between.

This chain joins TRBV6-4 and TRBJ1-1; TRBD1 is a possible D gene (5 bases). V lost 0 bases and J 7 bases, leaving 15 bases between the germline ends. The CDR3 consists of 15 residues. The germline V gene has CDR1 MRHNA and CDR2 SNTAGT. The CDR3 DNA reads TGTGCCAGCAGTGACTCTCGGGAGGGGCTAGGTGAAGCTTTCTTT. Residues: CASSDSREGLGEAFF.

This chain connects TRBV7-9 to TRBJ2-7, with 7 bases that match TRBD1. This CDR3 spans 15 amino acids. Per germline, CDR1 SEHNR and CDR2 FQNEAQ (reference sequence). The trim removed 5 bases at V and 0 bases at J, leaving 7 bases unmatched. CDR3 coding DNA: TGTGCCAGCAGCCCAAGGGGGCTCAGCTCCTACGAGCAGTACTTC. It translates to CASSPRGLSSYEQYF.

The chain carries TRBV5-1 and TRBJ2-1; TRBD2 matches 14 bases. CDR3 length: 14 residues. V lost 4 bases, J lost 10 bases, and 4 bases stayed unmatched. Looked up from germline, CDR1 is SGHRS and CDR2 is YFSETQ. Here the CDR3 reads CASSAGLAGVEQFF. DNA of the CDR3: TGCGCCAGCAGCGCGGGACTAGCGGGAGTCGAGCAGTTCTTC.

The chain uses TRBV7-6 and TRBJ2-5; D possibly corresponds to TRBD2 (5 bases). The J call may be incorrect, as the DNA end agrees better with TRBJ2-7. This CDR3 contains 12 residues. Germline assignment: CDR1 SGHVS and CDR2 FNYEAQ. The CDR3 spells CASSSPGSEQYF. CDR3 bases: TGTGCCAGCAGCTCCCCGGGGTCCGAGCAGTACTTC.

This rearrangement joins TRBV7-9 to TRBJ2-3; 8 bases are a match to TRBD1. CDR1 and CDR2 (germline): SEHNR, FQNEAQ (reference sequence). The CDR3 length is 15 residues. The J segment lost 1 base and the V segment lost 1 base, leaving 1 base of the junction unmatched. The CDR3 is CASSLGGQGTDTQYF. The CDR3 coding sequence is TGTGCCAGCAGCTTAGGGGGACAGGGCACAGATACGCAGTATTTT.